A selection of T cell receptor beta chains follows, all from one sample in a study of T cell responses to AZD1222 COVID-19 vaccine. This table comes from immunoSEQ multiplex PCR, and its TCRdb copy is limited to in-frame clones, with some not included. The sample records tens of thousands of clones, around nine tenths being singletons. The specimen was peripheral blood, collected 28 days after the second dose of the MenACWY control vaccine. These receptors were taken from an adult who received the MenACWY meningococcal vaccine as a control. The CDR3 runs from the conserved cysteine through the conserved F or W. Fields, in order: clone size, J gene, D gene, V gene, CDR3 DNA, CDR3 protein. A D gene is named only where the DNA matches it firmly. Some rows mark clone size as missing; the rest say once, few, many or name a class of expanded clone.

. TRBJ2-7 . TRBV4-3 TGCGCCAGCAGCCAAGATTACCGACAGGACTTCTCCTACGAGCAGTACTTC CASSQDYRQDFSYEQYF
once TRBJ1-2 . TRBV19 TGTGCCAGTAGTGGGCCGGGGCGTTGGGGCTACACCTTC CASSGPGRWGYTF
. TRBJ2-1 TRBD1 TRBV11-2 TGTGCCAGCAGTACTACAGGGGGCAATGAGCAGTTCTTC CASSTTGGNEQFF
. TRBJ2-6 TRBD1 TRBV5-1 TGCGCCAGCAGCCCACAGGGGGCTGGGGCCAACGTCCTGACTTTC CASSPQGAGANVLTF
. TRBJ1-2 . TRBV28 TGTGCCAGCAGTAATCAGGGCTATGGCTACACCTTC CASSNQGYGYTF
. TRBJ1-2 . TRBV4-2 TGTGCCAGCAGCCAAAAACGGTTCGACTATGGCTACACCTTC CASSQKRFDYGYTF
. TRBJ2-2 . TRBV5-1 TGCGCCAGCAGCTTCGGGTCGTCCAACGGGGAGCTGTTTTTT CASSFGSSNGELFF
. TRBJ1-3 . TRBV14 TGTGCCAGCAGCCAATACACGGGGTCTGGAAACACCATATATTTT CASSQYTGSGNTIYF
. TRBJ2-1 . TRBV5-1 TGCGCCAGCAGCCCCGACTTAGAAAAGACTCACAATGAGCAGTTCTTC CASSPDLEKTHNEQFF
once TRBJ2-4 TRBD2 TRBV2 TGTGCCAGCCCAGGGTCGGGAGGGCCCAGAAACATTCAGTACTTC CASPGSGGPRNIQYF
few TRBJ2-1 . TRBV6-4 TGTGCCAGCAGTGATAGGAGCAATAATGAGCAGTTCTTC CASSDRSNNEQFF
. TRBJ2-2 . TRBV30 TGTGCCTGGCATGAAGGGCCAGCCTCGAACACCGGGGAGCTGTTTTTT CAWHEGPASNTGELFF
. TRBJ1-1 TRBD1 TRBV5-1 TGCGCCAGCAGCTTAGGAGACAGGGGGCCATTGGGTAACACTGAAGCTTTCTTT CASSLGDRGPLGNTEAFF
. TRBJ2-2 TRBD2 TRBV5-4 TGTGCCAGCAGCTCACCCAGGACTAGCGGGTCGAACACCGGGGAGCTGTTTTTT CASSSPRTSGSNTGELFF
once TRBJ1-4 . TRBV27 TGTGCCAGCGCCCGGAGTACAGGGAGTGAAAAACTGTTTTTT CASARSTGSEKLFF
. TRBJ2-1 TRBD2 TRBV11-2 TGTGCCAGCACCGACCGTGGGGCGGGAGATGAGCAGTTCTTC CASTDRGAGDEQFF
once TRBJ2-7 . TRBV19 TGTGCCAGTAGTATAGCGGACAGCTACGAGCAGTACTTC CASSIADSYEQYF
. TRBJ2-1 TRBD2 TRBV20-1 TGCAGTGCTGGTGGGACTAGCGGGAGTTCCTACAATGAGCAGTTCTTC CSAGGTSGSSYNEQFF
. TRBJ1-1 . TRBV7-9 TGTGCCAGCAGCTTAGTGTCCGGCAGGAACACTGAAGCTTTCTTT CASSLVSGRNTEAFF
. TRBJ2-5 TRBD2 TRBV18 TGTGCCAGCTCACTACTAGCTCGAATAGCGGGACAAGAGACCCAGTACTTC CASSLLARIAGQETQYF
. TRBJ1-5 . TRBV6-1 TGTGCCAGCAGCGAATCTGGGGGACGGATTAGCAATCAGCCCCAGCATTTT CASSESGGRISNQPQHF
few TRBJ1-5 TRBD1 TRBV2 TGTGCCAGCGCGCAGGGGGGGAGTCAGCCCCAGCATTTT CASAQGGSQPQHF
once TRBJ2-1 TRBD2 TRBV30 TGTGCCTGGAGTACCCTAGCGGGAGGGGATGAGCAGTTCTTC CAWSTLAGGDEQFF
. TRBJ1-2 . TRBV6-5 TGTGCCAGCCGGGAATCTCCTTATGGCTACACCTTC CASRESPYGYTF
. TRBJ2-7 . TRBV6-2/TRBV6-3 TGTGCCAGCACTTACCCCTACGAGCAGTACTTC CASTYPYEQYF
. TRBJ2-7 . TRBV5-4 TGTGCCAGCAGCAAGCCCGACCAAATGGAGCAGTACTTC CASSKPDQMEQYF
. TRBJ2-3 TRBD1 TRBV27 TGTGCCAGCAGTTCCCAGGGGGCGGTGCAGTATTTT CASSSQGAVQYF
. TRBJ2-7 TRBD1 TRBV7-3 TGTGCCAGCAGCTTAAGGGACAGGGGCCACGAGCAGTACTTC CASSLRDRGHEQYF
. TRBJ2-5 . TRBV5-6 TGTGCCAGCAGCTTGGCTAGGGCCGGAGGAGAGACCCAGTACTTC CASSLARAGGETQYF
few TRBJ2-5 . TRBV18 TGTGCCAGCTCACCGGGGTACCAAGAGACCCAGTACTTC CASSPGYQETQYF
. TRBJ1-6 . TRBV27 TGTGCCAGCAGAACCTCTCCGGGTAATTCACCCCTCCACTTT CASRTSPGNSPLHF
. TRBJ1-5 . TRBV19 TGTGCCAGTAGTATAAAGACAGATCAGCCCCAGCATTTT CASSIKTDQPQHF
. TRBJ2-2 TRBD1 TRBV28 TGTGCCAGCAGCTACCCGACAGGGCAATGGAACACCGGGGAGCTGTTTTTT CASSYPTGQWNTGELFF
once TRBJ1-1 . TRBV27 TGTGCCAGCAGTCCGCAGGGGAGCACTGAAGCTTTCTTT CASSPQGSTEAFF
. TRBJ2-2 . TRBV7-8 TGTGCCAGCAGCCCAGGGGTCGCCGCGAACACCGGGGAGCTGTTTTTT CASSPGVAANTGELFF
. TRBJ2-7 . TRBV3-1/TRBV3-2 TGTGCCAGCGGGGACTCCCAAGAGCCCGAGCAGTACTTC CASGDSQEPEQYF
. TRBJ2-2 . TRBV7-8 TGTGCCAGCAGCTTCGGGGCGACCACCGGGGAGCTGTTTTTT CASSFGATTGELFF
. TRBJ2-3 . TRBV2 TGTGCCAGCAGTGAAATTGGGGGACTGCATTTT CASSEIGGLHF
. TRBJ2-7 . TRBV14 TGTGCCAGCAGCCACAGGGGCTACGAGCAGTACTTC CASSHRGYEQYF
once TRBJ1-1 . TRBV19 TGTGCCAGTAGTAGAGACAGGACTGAAGCTTTCTTT CASSRDRTEAFF
. TRBJ2-7 TRBD1 TRBV19 TGTGCCAGTAAGACAGGGGTCGGGGAGCAGTACTTC CASKTGVGEQYF
. TRBJ1-3 . TRBV5-6 TGTGCCAGCAGCCGAGACAGTGGAAACACCATATATTTT CASSRDSGNTIYF
. TRBJ2-7 TRBD1 TRBV30 TGTGCCTGCTCAGGGGAAGGGGGCCGCGAGCAGTACTTC CACSGEGGREQYF
. TRBJ1-5 TRBD1 TRBV5-8 TGTGCCAGCAGCTCCGGGACAGCTAGCAATCAGCCCCAGCATTTT CASSSGTASNQPQHF
. TRBJ2-3 TRBD2 TRBV11-2 TGTGCCAGCAGCTTAGTTAGCGGGAGGGCCTCAGATACGCAGTATTTT CASSLVSGRASDTQYF
. TRBJ1-3 . TRBV7-8 TGTGCCAGCAGCCCGACCCCCCCGAGCTCTGGAAACACCATATATTTT CASSPTPPSSGNTIYF
. TRBJ2-7 . TRBV14 TGTGCCAGCAGCCAACGGGGAGCGGGTATATACGAGCAGTACTTC CASSQRGAGIYEQYF
once TRBJ1-2 TRBD1 TRBV5-1 TGCGCCAGCAGCTTGTCTACAGGGGGGGAGTATGGCTACACCTTC CASSLSTGGEYGYTF
. TRBJ1-4 . TRBV19 TGTGCCAGTAGTATGGGAGGTGATAATGAAAAACTGTTTTTT CASSMGGDNEKLFF
. TRBJ2-3 TRBD1 TRBV14 TGTGCCAGCAGCTTACAGGGGCACCTCATGAGCACAGATACGCAGTATTTT CASSLQGHLMSTDTQYF
few TRBJ1-6 . TRBV6-5 TGTGCCAGCAGTCGGGACCCAAATTCACCCCTCCACTTT CASSRDPNSPLHF
. TRBJ2-7 . TRBV7-8 TGTGCCAGCAGCTTAGAAGGGAGGAGCTCCTACGAGCAGTACTTC CASSLEGRSSYEQYF
. TRBJ1-3 . TRBV7-9 TGTGCCAGCAGCGGAGGGGTGGCGGGAAACACCATATATTTT CASSGGVAGNTIYF
medium-sized TRBJ1-5 TRBD1 TRBV2 TGTGCCAGCAGCAGACAGGGCAAGGAGCCCCAGCATTTT CASSRQGKEPQHF
. TRBJ1-6 . TRBV28 TGTGCCAGCAGAGGCGGGGAAGGTAATTCACCCCTCCACTTT CASRGGEGNSPLHF
. TRBJ2-7 . TRBV5-6 TGTGCCAGCAGCTTGGGGTCGTGGTCTGGCGAGCAGTACTTC CASSLGSWSGEQYF
. TRBJ2-1 . TRBV9 TGTGCCAGCAGCGTAGGGCCCTCGGGTTACAATGAGCAGTTCTTC CASSVGPSGYNEQFF
. TRBJ2-3 . TRBV10-1 TGCGCCAGACCCACCACAGATACGCAGTATTTT CARPTTDTQYF
. TRBJ2-5 . TRBV3-1/TRBV3-2 TGTGCCAGCAGCCGATCCGAGGTGGAGACCCAGTACTTC CASSRSEVETQYF
. TRBJ1-2 . TRBV3-1/TRBV3-2 TGTGCCAGCAGCCAAGCTCAAGGCTACACCTTC CASSQAQGYTF